This record looks at one TCR beta chain sequence and its context. The target antigen is unknown. These data come from a study of Ad26.COV2.S vaccination and SARS-CoV-2 variants. Study as a whole: Donor was in the COV1001 Ad26.COV2.S trial arm. Whole-study findings and limits: Whether participants received vaccine or placebo, their non-spike TCR breadth was similar.

Profiling relied on immunoSEQ multiplex PCR, and the TCRdb table lists in-frame clones only, not all of them. This table holds 350,000 to 450,000 clones, about 89% found once. The CDR3 spans 13 residues. V was pared by 4 bases and J by 3 bases, with 6 bases between. CDR1 and CDR2 (germline): LGHDT, YNNKEL (reference sequence). Treatment: 15 to 20 received Ad26.COV2.S at low or high dose, single or two shots; a few received placebo; per-sample allocation not given. Samples came from day 63 after the first vaccine or placebo injection. This clonotype was obtained from a person between 18 and 59 years old who received the Ad26.COV2.S COVID-19 vaccine or a placebo. This specimen was peripheral blood, taken in a trial of Ad26.COV2.S vaccine versus placebo. The chain combines TRBV3-1 (or the pseudogene TRBV3-2) with TRBJ2-2; unclear D gene. The CDR3 DNA is TGTGCCAGCAGCCCTACATACACCGGGGAGCTGTTTTTT. Translation: CASSPTYTGELFF.